This entry features one TCR beta chain sequence. Antigen specificity is unknown. The authors made each sample's cDNA in eight separate reactions. The cDNA of both the TCRalpha and TCRbeta chains was subjected to two nested PCRs of around 16 and 10 cycles. TCRdb reanalyzed the 5' RACE reads, giving one entry per CDR3 protein sequence and no DNA. Its table records 330,000 or so distinct CDR3 sequences. The data derive from a study of monozygotic twins with inflammatory bowel disease. General study points: TCRbeta diversity (inverse Simpson) was lower in IBD patients than in healthy co-twins.

The CDR3 length is 13 residues. Germline V gives CDR1 MDHEN, CDR2 SYDVKM. The sample comprised blood. The source of this sequence is a human donor with ulcerative colitis or Crohn's disease, or a healthy co-twin of an affected twin (not recorded which). J is TRBJ1-2 and V is TRBV28. CDR3 protein: CASSWRISDGYTF.